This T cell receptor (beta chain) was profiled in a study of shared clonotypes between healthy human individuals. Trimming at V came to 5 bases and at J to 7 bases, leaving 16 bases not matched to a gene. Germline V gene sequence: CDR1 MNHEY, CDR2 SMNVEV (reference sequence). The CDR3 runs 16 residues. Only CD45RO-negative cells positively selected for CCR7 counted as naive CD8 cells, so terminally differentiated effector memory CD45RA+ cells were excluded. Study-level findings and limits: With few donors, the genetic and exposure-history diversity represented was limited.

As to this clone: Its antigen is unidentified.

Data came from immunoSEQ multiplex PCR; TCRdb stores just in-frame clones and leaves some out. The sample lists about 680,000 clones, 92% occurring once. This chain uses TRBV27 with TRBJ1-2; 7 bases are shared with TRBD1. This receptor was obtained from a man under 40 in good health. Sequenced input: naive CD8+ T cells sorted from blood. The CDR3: CASSHRQGGAVAGYTF. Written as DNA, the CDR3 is TGTGCCAGCAGTCATCGACAGGGAGGGGCGGTGGCTGGCTACACCTTC.